This entry concerns a single T cell receptor (beta chain). These data originate in a study of T cells in tuberculosis. Study-wide background: T cells were selected with CD1B tetramers loaded with glucose monomycolate. Study conclusions and caveats: The stringent gate may have excluded weak CD1B-GMM tetramer binders.

Thawed, overnight-rested PBMC were stained with GMM-loaded CD1B tetramer, viability dye and anti-CD3, then sorted. The CD1B tetramers carried C32 glucose monomycolate purified from Rhodococcus equi. Each donor contributed approximately 93,000 sorted tetramer-negative cells. The V end lost 2 bases, the J end lost 4 bases, and 8 bases lay between the germline ends. The CDR3 loop spans 13 amino acids. Germline V lookup: CDR1 SGHTA, CDR2 FQGNSA. Sequencing of TCR-alpha and TCR-beta chains was unpaired. Produced via immunoSEQ multiplex PCR; TCRdb's table is partial and in-frame only. The sample lists approximately 59,000 clones; approximately 86% were seen once.

This chain joins TRBV7-2 and TRBJ2-5; D call uncertain. The receptor's source is an adult woman with latent tuberculosis. The sequenced sample consisted of CD1b-GMM tetramer-negative cells sorted from PBMCs. CDR3 in DNA: TGTGCCAGCAGCTTAACGATCGGAGAGACCCAGTACTTC. This encodes CASSLTIGETQYF.